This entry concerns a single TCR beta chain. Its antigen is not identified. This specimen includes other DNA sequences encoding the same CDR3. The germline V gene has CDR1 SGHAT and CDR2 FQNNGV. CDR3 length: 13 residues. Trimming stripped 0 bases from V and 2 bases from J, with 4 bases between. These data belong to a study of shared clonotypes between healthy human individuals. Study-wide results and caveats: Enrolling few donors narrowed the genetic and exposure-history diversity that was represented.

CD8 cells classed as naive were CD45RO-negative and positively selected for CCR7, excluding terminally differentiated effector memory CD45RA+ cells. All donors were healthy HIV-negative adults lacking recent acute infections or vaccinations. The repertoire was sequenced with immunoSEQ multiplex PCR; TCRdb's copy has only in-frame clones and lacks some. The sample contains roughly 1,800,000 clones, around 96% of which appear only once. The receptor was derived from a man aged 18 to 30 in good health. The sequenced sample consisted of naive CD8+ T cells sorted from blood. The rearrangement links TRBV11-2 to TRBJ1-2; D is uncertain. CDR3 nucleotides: TGTGCCAGCAGCTTAGAAGGGAACTATGGCTACACCTTC. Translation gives CASSLEGNYGYTF.